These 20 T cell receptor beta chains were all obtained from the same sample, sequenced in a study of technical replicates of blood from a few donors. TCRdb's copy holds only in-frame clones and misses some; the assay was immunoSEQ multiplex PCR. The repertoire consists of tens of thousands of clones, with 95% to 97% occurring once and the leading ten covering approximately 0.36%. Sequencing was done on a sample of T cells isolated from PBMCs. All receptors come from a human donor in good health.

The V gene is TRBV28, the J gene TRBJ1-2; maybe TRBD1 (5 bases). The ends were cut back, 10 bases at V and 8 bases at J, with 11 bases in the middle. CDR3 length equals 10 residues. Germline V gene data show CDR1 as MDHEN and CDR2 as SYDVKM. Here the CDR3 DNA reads TGTGCCACTTTACGGGGGGGCTACACCTTC. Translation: CATLRGGYTF.

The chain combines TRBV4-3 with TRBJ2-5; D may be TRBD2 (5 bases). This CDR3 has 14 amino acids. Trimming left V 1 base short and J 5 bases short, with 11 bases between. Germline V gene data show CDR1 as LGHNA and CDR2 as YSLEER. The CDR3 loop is CASSQGRGRETQYF. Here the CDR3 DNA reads TGCGCCAGCAGCCAAGGCCGAGGGCGGGAGACCCAGTACTTC.

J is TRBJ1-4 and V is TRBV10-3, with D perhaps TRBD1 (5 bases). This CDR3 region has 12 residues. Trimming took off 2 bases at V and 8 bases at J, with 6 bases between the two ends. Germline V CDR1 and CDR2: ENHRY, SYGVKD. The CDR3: CAISERGEKLFF. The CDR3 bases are TGTGCCATCAGTGAGCGGGGGGAAAAACTGTTTTTT.

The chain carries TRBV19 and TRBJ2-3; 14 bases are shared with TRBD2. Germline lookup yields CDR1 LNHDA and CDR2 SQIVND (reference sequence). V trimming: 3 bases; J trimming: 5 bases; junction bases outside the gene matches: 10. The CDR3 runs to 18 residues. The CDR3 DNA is TGTGCCAGTAGTATTCGGACTAGCGGGAGGCCAGGGCGAGATACGCAGTATTTT. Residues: CASSIRTSGRPGRDTQYF.

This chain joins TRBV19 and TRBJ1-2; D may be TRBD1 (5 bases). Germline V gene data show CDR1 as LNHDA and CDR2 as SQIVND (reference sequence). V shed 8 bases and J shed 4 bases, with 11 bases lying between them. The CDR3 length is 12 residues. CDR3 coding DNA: TGTGCCAGTTTATCAGGGTCCTATGGCTACACCTTC. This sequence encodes CASLSGSYGYTF.

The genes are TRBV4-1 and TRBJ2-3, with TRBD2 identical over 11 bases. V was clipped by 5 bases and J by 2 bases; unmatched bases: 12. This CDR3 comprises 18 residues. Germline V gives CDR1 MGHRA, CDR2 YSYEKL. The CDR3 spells CASSYRTGTSGNTDTQYF. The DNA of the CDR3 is TGCGCCAGCAGCTATAGGACAGGGACTAGCGGAAACACAGATACGCAGTATTTT.

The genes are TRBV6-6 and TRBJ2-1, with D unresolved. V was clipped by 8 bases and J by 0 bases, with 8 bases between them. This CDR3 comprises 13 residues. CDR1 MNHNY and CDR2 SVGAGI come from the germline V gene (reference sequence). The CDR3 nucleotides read TGTGCCAGCGGAGAATACTCCTACAATGAGCAGTTCTTC. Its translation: CASGEYSYNEQFF.

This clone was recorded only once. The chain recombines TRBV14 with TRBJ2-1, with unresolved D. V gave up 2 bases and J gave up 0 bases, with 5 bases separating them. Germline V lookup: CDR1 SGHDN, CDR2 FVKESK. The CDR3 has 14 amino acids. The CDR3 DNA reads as TGTGCCAGCAGCCAACTCGGCTCCTACAATGAGCAGTTCTTC. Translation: CASSQLGSYNEQFF.

As DNA, the CDR3 is TGTGCCAGCAGCTATGGACTCGTAATGAACACTGAAGCTTTCTTT. Its protein is CASSYGLVMNTEAFF. The chain couples TRBV5-6 to TRBJ1-1; the D is unclear. This CDR3 spans 15 amino acids. Germline V gene lookup returns CDR1 SGHDT and CDR2 YYEEEE. V was shortened by 3 bases and J by 0 bases, with 12 bases between the two germline ends.

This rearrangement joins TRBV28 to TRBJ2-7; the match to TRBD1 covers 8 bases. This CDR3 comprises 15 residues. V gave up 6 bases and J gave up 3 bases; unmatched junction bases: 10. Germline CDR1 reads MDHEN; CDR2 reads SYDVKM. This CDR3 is CASRLRMGQDYEQYF. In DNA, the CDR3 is TGTGCCAGCAGATTACGAATGGGACAGGACTACGAGCAGTACTTC.

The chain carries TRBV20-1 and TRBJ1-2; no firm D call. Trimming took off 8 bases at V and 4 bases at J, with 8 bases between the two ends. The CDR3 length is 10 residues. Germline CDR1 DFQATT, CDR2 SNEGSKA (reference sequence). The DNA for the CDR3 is TGCAGTTTACCTAGCTATGGCTACACCTTC. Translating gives CSLPSYGYTF.

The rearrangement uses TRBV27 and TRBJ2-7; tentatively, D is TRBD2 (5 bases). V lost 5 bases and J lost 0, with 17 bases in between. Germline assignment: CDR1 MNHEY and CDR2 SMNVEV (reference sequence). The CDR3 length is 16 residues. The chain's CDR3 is CASSVRRAGTSYEQYF. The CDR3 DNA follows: TGTGCCAGCAGTGTACGGCGGGCAGGAACCTCCTACGAGCAGTACTTC.

The CDR3 sequence: CASSRDMNYGYTF. The CDR3 nucleotides read TGTGCCAGCAGCCGGGACATGAACTATGGCTACACCTTC. This chain joins TRBV28 and TRBJ1-2; D may be TRBD1 (6 bases). Germline-derived CDR1 and CDR2 are MDHEN and SYDVKM. The CDR3 has 13 amino acids. The germline V and J ends were trimmed by 6 bases and 2 bases, with 10 bases remaining between them.

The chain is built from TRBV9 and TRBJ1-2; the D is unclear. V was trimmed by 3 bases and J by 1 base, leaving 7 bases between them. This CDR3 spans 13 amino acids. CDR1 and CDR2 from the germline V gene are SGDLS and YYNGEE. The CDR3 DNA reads TGTGCCAGCAGCGGCGGATTTAACTATGGCTACACCTTC. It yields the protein CASSGGFNYGYTF.

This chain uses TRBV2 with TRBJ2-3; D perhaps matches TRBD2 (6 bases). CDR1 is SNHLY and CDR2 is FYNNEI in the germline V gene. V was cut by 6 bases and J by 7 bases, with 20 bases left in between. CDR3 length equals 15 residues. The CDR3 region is CASRADGGVAYTQYF. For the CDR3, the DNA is TGTGCCAGCAGGGCAGACGGAGGGGTAGCATATACGCAGTATTTT.

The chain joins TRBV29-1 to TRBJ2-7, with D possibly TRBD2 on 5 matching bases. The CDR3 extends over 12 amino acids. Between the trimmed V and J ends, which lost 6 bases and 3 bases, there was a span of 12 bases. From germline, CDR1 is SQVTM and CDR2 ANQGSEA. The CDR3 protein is CSVGRTLYEQYF. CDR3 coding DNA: TGCAGCGTAGGACGGACTCTCTACGAGCAGTACTTC.

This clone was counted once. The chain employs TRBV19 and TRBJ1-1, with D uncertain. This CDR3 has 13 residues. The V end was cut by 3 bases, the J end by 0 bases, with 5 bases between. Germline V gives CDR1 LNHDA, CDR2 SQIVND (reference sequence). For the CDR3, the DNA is TGTGCCAGTAGTATTTTCATGAACACTGAAGCTTTCTTT. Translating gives CASSIFMNTEAFF.

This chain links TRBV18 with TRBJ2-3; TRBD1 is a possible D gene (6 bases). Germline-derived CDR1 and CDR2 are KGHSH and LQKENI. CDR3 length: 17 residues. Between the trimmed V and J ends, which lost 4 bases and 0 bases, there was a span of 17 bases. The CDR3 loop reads CASSLNTGLPSTDTQYF. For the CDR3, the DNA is TGTGCCAGCTCACTGAATACAGGGCTGCCTAGCACAGATACGCAGTATTTT.

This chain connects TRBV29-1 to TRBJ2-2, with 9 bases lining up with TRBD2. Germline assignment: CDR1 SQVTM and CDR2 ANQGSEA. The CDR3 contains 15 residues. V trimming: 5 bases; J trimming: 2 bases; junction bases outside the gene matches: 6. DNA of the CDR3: TGCAGCGTTCGGAGGACTAGCGTTAACACCGGGGAGCTGTTTTTT. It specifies CSVRRTSVNTGELFF.

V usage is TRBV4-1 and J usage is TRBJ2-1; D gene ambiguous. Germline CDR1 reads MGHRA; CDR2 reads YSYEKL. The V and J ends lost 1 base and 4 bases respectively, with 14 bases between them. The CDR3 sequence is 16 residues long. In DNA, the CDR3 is TGCGCCAGCAGCCAAGTCGGGTCCGGAAGGTACAATGAGCAGTTCTTC. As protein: CASSQVGSGRYNEQFF.